The 8 T cell receptor beta chains below all came from one sample that was sequenced in a study of cytomegalovirus exposure and HLA in healthy donors. Method: immunoSEQ multiplex PCR; TCRdb's copy keeps in-frame clones and lacks some. The repertoire holds around 200,000 clones, with 65% to 85% as singletons. Sequencing input: PBMCs. The receptors were sampled from a woman in her late teens or twenties in good health and CMV-seropositive.

This chain uses TRBV19 with TRBJ1-6; no definite D call. The germline V gene has CDR1 LNHDA and CDR2 SQIVND (reference sequence). The CDR3 has 17 amino acids. The V gene lost 3 bases and the J gene lost 1 base, with 13 bases spanning the gap. CDR3 protein: CASSIPQDGSYNSPLHF. The CDR3 DNA reads as TGTGCCAGTAGTATCCCGCAGGATGGGTCCTATAATTCACCCCTCCACTTT.

The genes are TRBV7-6 and TRBJ2-2, with 8 bases identical to TRBD1. The germline V gene has CDR1 SGHVS and CDR2 FNYEAQ. This CDR3 contains 18 residues. Trimming at V came to 2 bases and at J to 4 bases, leaving 12 bases not matched to a gene. The CDR3 is CASSLRLAGGLSTGELFF. CDR3 bases: TGTGCCAGCAGCTTACGGTTGGCAGGGGGCCTCAGCACCGGGGAGCTGTTTTTT.

The chain combines TRBV6-1 with TRBJ2-7; maybe TRBD2 (5 bases). The CDR3 runs 13 residues. Trimming cost V 10 bases and J 2 bases, with 15 bases left between them. The germline CDR1 and CDR2 sequences are MNHNS and SASEGT. Here the CDR3 reads CATSETGTYEQYF. CDR3 in DNA: TGTGCCACCAGCGAGACGGGAACCTACGAGCAGTACTTC.

The V gene is TRBV10-1, the J gene TRBJ2-1; possible D gene TRBD2, 6 bases. From germline, CDR1 is WNHNN and CDR2 SYGVQD (reference sequence). V lost 6 bases and J lost 10, with 10 bases in between. The CDR3 is 11 amino acids. The CDR3 nucleotides are TGCGCCAGCAGCGGAGGGTACGAGCAGTTCTTC. Translation: CASSGGYEQFF.

This clone was found a few times. This rearrangement joins TRBV6-6 to TRBJ1-2, with TRBD1 matching 7 bases. The CDR3 extends over 14 amino acids. CDR1 is MNHNY and CDR2 is SVGAGI in the germline V gene (reference sequence). V lost 6 bases and J lost 5; bases outside the gene matches: 9. The CDR3 loop is CASRTEGGRYGYTF. DNA of the CDR3: TGTGCCAGCAGAACTGAAGGGGGCCGTTATGGCTACACCTTC.

The chain is built from TRBV11-1 and TRBJ2-3, with D possibly matching TRBD1 (6 bases). Germline CDR1 SGHAT, CDR2 FQDESV (reference sequence). The CDR3 has 14 amino acids. The ends were cut back, 5 bases at V and 3 bases at J, with 12 bases in the middle. The CDR3 loop is CASSRGGRTDTQYF. The CDR3 nucleotides are TGTGCCAGCAGCCGTGGGGGCCGGACAGATACGCAGTATTTT.

V gene TRBV2 combines with J gene TRBJ1-2; the D gene is possibly TRBD1 (6 bases). Looked up from germline, CDR1 is SNHLY and CDR2 is FYNNEI. The V end was cut by 6 bases, the J end by 5 bases, with 13 bases between. CDR3 size: 13 residues. The CDR3 here is CASSDRGGYGYTF. In nucleotides, the CDR3 is TGTGCCAGCAGCGATAGGGGGGGGTATGGCTACACCTTC.

The chain has TRBV5-1 and TRBJ1-2; D is uncertain. The CDR3 consists of 14 residues. In germline, CDR1 is SGHRS, CDR2 YFSETQ. Between the trimmed V and J ends, which lost 6 bases and 7 bases, there was a span of 19 bases. In DNA, the CDR3 is TGCGCCAGCACCCTTACCGGGTCCCACATTGGCTACACCTTC. Translating it yields CASTLTGSHIGYTF.